These 8 T cell receptor beta chains share one sample of origin, sequenced in a study of cytomegalovirus exposure and HLA in healthy donors (TCRdb year 2017). Library generation was performed with the immunoSEQ multiplex PCR assay. For the multiplex PCR, a mixture combining 60 forward primers for TCR Vbeta segments and 13 reverse primers for TCR Jbeta segments was used. Held by TCRdb, this immuneACCESS table contains in-frame sequences only and omits some clones. Under half of the omission traces to an unresolved V gene where checked; the cause of the rest is unknown. The sample table contains about 190,000 clones; only one count was recorded for approximately 75% of them. About 5% of the sample belongs to the ten largest clones. The sequenced sample consisted of PBMCs. The receptors come from a man between 25 and 39 years old in good health and CMV-seropositive.

The chain is built from TRBV15 and TRBJ2-7; D may be TRBD2 (6 bases). The CDR3 runs to 16 residues. Germline V gene sequence: CDR1 LNHNV, CDR2 YYDKDF (reference sequence). V lost 0 bases and J lost 3, with 15 bases in between. The CDR3 loop reads CATSRDIRAGFYEQYF. CDR3 nucleotide sequence: TGTGCCACCAGCAGAGATATAAGGGCGGGATTCTACGAGCAGTACTTC.

The V gene is TRBV6-1, the J gene TRBJ2-7; 7 bases map to TRBD1. The germline V gene has CDR1 MNHNS and CDR2 SASEGT. There are 14 residues in the CDR3. Germline trimming cut 0 bases from V and 9 bases from J; bases unmatched to any gene: 8. The CDR3 bases are TGTGCCAGCAGTGAAGCGGGACAGACCCCTCCGCAGTACTTC. As protein: CASSEAGQTPPQYF.

V usage is TRBV30 and J usage is TRBJ1-1; D ambiguous. V lost 2 bases and J lost 1, with 11 bases in between. The CDR3 consists of 14 residues. The germline V gene encodes CDR1 GTSNPN and CDR2 SVGIG (reference sequence). Here the CDR3 DNA reads TGTGCCTGGAGTCCCCAAGTGGCGAACACTGAAGCTTTCTTT. Its translation is CAWSPQVANTEAFF.

The rearrangement joins TRBV28 to TRBJ1-1; D may be TRBD1 (5 bases). CDR3 size: 11 residues. In germline, CDR1 is MDHEN, CDR2 SYDVKM. Trimming took off 4 bases at V and 8 bases at J, with 8 bases between the two ends. CDR3 sequence: CASSSRVEAFF. The CDR3 DNA reads TGTGCCAGCAGTTCCAGGGTGGAAGCTTTCTTT.

The gene calls are TRBV4-1 and TRBJ2-5; 7 bases fit TRBD2. The CDR3 sequence is 14 residues long. After removal of 6 bases from V and 5 bases from J, the junction contained 9 bases not matched to a gene. Germline CDR1 MGHRA, CDR2 YSYEKL. The DNA of the CDR3 is TGCGCCAGCAGTTACGGGGGGTTGCGTGAGACCCAGTACTTC. It translates to CASSYGGLRETQYF.

Comment on this clone: This CDR3 is also generated by other DNA sequences in the sample. CDR3 nucleotides: TGTGCCAGCAGCTGGGGACTAGCGGGCCAAGAGACCCAGTACTTC. It codes for CASSWGLAGQETQYF. The V gene is TRBV5-6, the J gene TRBJ2-5; TRBD2 matches at 12 bases. Germline V gene data show CDR1 as SGHDT and CDR2 as YYEEEE. This CDR3 is built from 15 residues. Trimming at V came to 3 bases and at J to 1 base, leaving 1 base not matched to a gene.

On this clone itself: Sequence at one end of the junction differs from germline and may be a read error. The chain carries TRBV7-9 and TRBJ1-3, with 8 bases aligning to TRBD1. This CDR3 has 17 residues. Germline V CDR1 and CDR2: SEHNR, FQNEAQ (reference sequence). The CDR3 nucleotides read TGTGCCAGCAGCTTATTGGCAGGGGGCTCCTCTGGAGACACCATATATTTT. Protein product: CASSLLAGGSSGDTIYF.

The V and J genes are TRBV6-1 and TRBJ2-3, with D possibly matching TRBD1 (5 bases). Trimming took 4 bases from V and 5 from J, leaving 10 bases between them. In germline, CDR1 is MNHNS, CDR2 SASEGT. The CDR3 is 13 amino acids. In DNA form, the CDR3 reads TGTGCCAGCAGTGTTTTCCAGGGAGATACGCAGTATTTT. This sequence encodes CASSVFQGDTQYF.